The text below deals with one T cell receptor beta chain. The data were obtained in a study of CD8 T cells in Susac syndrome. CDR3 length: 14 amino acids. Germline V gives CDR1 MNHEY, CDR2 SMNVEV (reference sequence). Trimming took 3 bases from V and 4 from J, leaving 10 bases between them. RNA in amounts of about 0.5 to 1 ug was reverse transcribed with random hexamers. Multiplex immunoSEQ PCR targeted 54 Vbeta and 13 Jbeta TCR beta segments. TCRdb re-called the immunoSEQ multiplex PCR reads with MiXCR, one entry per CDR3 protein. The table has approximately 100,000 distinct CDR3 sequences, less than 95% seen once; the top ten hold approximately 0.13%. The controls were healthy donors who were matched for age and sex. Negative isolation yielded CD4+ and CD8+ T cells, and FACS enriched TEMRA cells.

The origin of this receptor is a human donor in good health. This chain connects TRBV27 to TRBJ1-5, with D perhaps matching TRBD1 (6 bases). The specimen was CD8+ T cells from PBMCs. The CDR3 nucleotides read TGTGCCAGCAGTTTTGGGGACAAAAATCAGCCCCAGCATTTT. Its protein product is CASSFGDKNQPQHF.